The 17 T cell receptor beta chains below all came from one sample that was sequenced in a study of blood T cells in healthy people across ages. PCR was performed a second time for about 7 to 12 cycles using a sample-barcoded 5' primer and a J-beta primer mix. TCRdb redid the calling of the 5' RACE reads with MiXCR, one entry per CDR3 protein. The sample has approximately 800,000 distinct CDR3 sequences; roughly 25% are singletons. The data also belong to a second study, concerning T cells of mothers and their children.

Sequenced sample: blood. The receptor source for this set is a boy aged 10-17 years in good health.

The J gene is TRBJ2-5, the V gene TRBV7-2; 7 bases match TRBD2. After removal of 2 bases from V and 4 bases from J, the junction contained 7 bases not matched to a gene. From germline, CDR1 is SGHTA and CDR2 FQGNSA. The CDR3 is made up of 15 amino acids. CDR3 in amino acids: CASSLMLPGGETQYF. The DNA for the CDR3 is TGTGCCAGCAGCTTAATGTTGCCGGGGGGAGAGACCCAGTACTTC. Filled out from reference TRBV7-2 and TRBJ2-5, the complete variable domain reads GAGVSQSPSNKVTEKGKDVELRCDPISGHTALYWYRQSLGQGLEFLIYFQGNSAPDKSGLPSDRFSAERTGGSVSTLTIQRTQQEDSAVYLCASSLMLPGGETQYFGPGTRLLVL.

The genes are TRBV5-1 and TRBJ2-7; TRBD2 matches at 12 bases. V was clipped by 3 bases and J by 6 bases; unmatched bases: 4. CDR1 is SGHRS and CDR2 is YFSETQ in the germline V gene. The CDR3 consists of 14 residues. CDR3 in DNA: TGCGCCAGCAGCTCTGGACTAGCGGGGAGCGAGCAGTACTTC. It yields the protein CASSSGLAGSEQYF.

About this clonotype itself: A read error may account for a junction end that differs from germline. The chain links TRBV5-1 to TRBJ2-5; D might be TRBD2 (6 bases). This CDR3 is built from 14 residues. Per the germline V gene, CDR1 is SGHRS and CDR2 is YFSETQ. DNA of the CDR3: TGCGCCAGCAGCTTGGCCTGGGGGGTCAATGAGCGGTTCTTC. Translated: CASSLAWGVNERFF.

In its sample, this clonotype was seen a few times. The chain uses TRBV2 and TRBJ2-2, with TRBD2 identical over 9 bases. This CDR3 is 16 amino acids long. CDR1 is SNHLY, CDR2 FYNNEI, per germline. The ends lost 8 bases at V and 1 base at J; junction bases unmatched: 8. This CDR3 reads CASSWGSGRNTGELFF. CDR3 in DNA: TGTGCCAGCTCCTGGGGTAGCGGGAGGAACACCGGGGAGCTGTTTTTT.

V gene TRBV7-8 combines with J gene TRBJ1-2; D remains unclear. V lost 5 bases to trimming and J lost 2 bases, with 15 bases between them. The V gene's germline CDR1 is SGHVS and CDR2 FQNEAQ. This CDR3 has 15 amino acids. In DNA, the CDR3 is TGTGCCAGCAGCCTTGGTGGGCGATTAAACTATGGCTACACCTTC. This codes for CASSLGGRLNYGYTF.

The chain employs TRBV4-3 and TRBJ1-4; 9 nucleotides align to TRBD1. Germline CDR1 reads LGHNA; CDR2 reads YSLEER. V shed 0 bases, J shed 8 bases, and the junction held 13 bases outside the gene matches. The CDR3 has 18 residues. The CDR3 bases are TGCGCCAGCAGCCAAGAAACAGGGGGCTCGCCCGGAGGGGAAAAACTGTTTTTT. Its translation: CASSQETGGSPGGEKLFF.

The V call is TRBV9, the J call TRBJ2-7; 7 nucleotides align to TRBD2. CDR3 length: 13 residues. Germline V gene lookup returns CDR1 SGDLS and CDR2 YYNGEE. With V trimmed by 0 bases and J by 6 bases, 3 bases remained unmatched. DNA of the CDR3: TGTGCCAGCAGCGTAGTCGGGGAGGGCGAGCAGTACTTC. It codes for CASSVVGEGEQYF.

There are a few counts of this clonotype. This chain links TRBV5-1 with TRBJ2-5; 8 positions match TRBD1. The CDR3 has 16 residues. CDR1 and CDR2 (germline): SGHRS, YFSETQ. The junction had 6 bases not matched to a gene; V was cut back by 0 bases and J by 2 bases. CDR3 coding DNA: TGCGCCAGCAGCTTGGCAGGGGGCTCTCCACAAGAGACCCAGTACTTC. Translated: CASSLAGGSPQETQYF.

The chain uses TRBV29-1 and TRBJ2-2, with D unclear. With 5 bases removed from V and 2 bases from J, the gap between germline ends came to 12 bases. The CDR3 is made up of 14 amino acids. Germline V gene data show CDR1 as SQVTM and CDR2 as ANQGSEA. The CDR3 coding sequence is TGCAGCGTTTTCGGTCTAGGCAACACCGGGGAGCTGTTTTTT. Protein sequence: CSVFGLGNTGELFF.

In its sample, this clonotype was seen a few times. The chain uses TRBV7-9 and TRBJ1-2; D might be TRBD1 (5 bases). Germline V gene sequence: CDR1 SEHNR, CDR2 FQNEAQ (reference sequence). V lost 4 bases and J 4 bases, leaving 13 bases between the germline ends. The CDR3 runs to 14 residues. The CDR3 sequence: CASSSGETGYGYTF. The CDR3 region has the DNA TGTGCCAGCAGCTCCGGTGAAACAGGCTATGGCTACACCTTC.

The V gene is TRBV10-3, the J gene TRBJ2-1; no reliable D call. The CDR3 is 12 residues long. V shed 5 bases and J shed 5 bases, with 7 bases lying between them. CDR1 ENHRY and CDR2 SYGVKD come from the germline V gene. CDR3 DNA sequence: TGTGCCATCAGTCTACAGAACAATGAGCAGTTCTTC. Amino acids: CAISLQNNEQFF.

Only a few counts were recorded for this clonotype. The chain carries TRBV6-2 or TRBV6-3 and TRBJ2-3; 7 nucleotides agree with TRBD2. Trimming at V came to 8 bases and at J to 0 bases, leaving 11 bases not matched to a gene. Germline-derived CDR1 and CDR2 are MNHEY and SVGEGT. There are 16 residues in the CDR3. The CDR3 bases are TGTGCCAGCGGCCGCAGGAGCGGGGCCAGCACAGATACGCAGTATTTT. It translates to CASGRRSGASTDTQYF.

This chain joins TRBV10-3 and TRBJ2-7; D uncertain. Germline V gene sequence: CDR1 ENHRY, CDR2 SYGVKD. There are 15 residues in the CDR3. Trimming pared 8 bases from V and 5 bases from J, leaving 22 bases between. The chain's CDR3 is CAISQGRQVVDEQYF. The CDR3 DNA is TGTGCCATCTCCCAAGGACGGCAGGTCGTGGACGAGCAGTACTTC.

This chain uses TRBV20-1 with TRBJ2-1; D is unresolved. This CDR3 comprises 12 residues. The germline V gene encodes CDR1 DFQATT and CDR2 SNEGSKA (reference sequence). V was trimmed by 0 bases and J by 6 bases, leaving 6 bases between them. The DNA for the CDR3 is TGCAGTGCTAGAGAAGGGTTCAATGAGCAGTTCTTC. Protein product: CSAREGFNEQFF.

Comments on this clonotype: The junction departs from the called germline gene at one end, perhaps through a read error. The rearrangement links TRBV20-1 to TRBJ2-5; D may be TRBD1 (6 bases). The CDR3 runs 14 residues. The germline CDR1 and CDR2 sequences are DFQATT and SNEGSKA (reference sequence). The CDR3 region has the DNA TGCAGTGCTAGAGTCAGGGGCTTTTACAATGAGCGGTTCTTC. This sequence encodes CSARVRGFYNERFF.

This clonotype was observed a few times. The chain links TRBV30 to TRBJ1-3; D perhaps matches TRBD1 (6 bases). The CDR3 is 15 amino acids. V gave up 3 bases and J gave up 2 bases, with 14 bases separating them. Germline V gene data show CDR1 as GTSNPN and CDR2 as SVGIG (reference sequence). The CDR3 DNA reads TGTGCCTGGAGCAAACAGGGAACGGCTGGAAACACCATATATTTT. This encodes CAWSKQGTAGNTIYF.

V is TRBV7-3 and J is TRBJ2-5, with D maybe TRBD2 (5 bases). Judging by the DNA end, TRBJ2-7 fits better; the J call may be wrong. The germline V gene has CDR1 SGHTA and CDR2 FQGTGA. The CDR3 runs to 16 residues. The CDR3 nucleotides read TGTGCCAGCAGCTTAACGCCCACGGCGGGCTCCTACGAGCAGTACTTC. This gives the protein CASSLTPTAGSYEQYF.